This passage covers 25 T cell receptor beta chains from one sample sequenced in a study of blood T cells in healthy people across ages. With a J-beta primer mix and a sample-barcoded 5' primer, a second PCR ran about 7 to 12 cycles. Via MiXCR, TCRdb re-called the 5' RACE reads, giving one row per CDR3 protein. The data show 600,000 to 800,000 distinct CDR3 sequences, 40% to 65% seen once. The sequencing sample was made of blood. These receptors all come from a woman aged 80 or older in good health.

The V gene is TRBV7-2, the J gene TRBJ2-1; 7 positions agree with TRBD2. Germline loops: CDR1 SGHTA, CDR2 FQGNSA. This CDR3 contains 16 residues. Trimming took 5 bases from V and 4 from J; bases not matched to a gene: 11. In DNA form, the CDR3 reads TGTGCCAGCAGCGCACGGACTAGTCCCACTTACAATGAGCAGTTCTTC. Translated: CASSARTSPTYNEQFF.

The V gene is TRBV18, the J gene TRBJ2-2, with 13 bases lining up with TRBD2. The CDR3 sequence is 18 residues long. Trimming cost V 3 bases and J 0 bases; bases outside gene matches: 4. From germline, CDR1 is KGHSH and CDR2 LQKENI. CDR3 DNA sequence: TGTGCCAGCTCACCGGGACTAGCGGGGTGGTCGAACACCGGGGAGCTGTTTTTT. Its protein product is CASSPGLAGWSNTGELFF.

Notes on this clonotype: This clone may be a read error of a much larger clone one base away. The chain links TRBV2 to TRBJ2-3; a weak D match, TRBD2 (6 bases). The germline V gene encodes CDR1 SNHLY and CDR2 FYNNEI. The CDR3 loop spans 14 amino acids. CDR3 loop: CPNSPSVSTDTQYF. CDR3 in DNA: TGTCCCAACAGCCCTAGCGTTAGCACAGATACGCAGTATTTT.

This clonotype was detected only a few times. The genes are TRBV7-2 and TRBJ2-7; D uncertain. Trimming took off 1 base at V and 2 bases at J, with 12 bases between the two ends. CDR1 is SGHTA, CDR2 FQGNSA, per germline. This CDR3 is built from 15 residues. As DNA, the CDR3 is TGTGCCAGCAGCTTAGGGGCAAGCGAAGCCTACGAGCAGTACTTC. The encoded protein is CASSLGASEAYEQYF.

The chain couples TRBV21-1 to TRBJ1-6. TRBV21-1 is a known pseudogene. The CDR3 is made up of 15 amino acids. The CDR3 nucleotides read TGTGCCAGCAGCAAAGCACTCCCAGGGAGGTCACCCCTCCACTTT. Its translation is CASSKALPGRSPLHF.

This clonotype appeared many times. This rearrangement joins TRBV2 to TRBJ2-7; weak D call: TRBD1 (6 bases). V lost 1 base to trimming and J lost 6 bases, with 10 bases between them. This CDR3 region has 13 residues. Germline V gene lookup returns CDR1 SNHLY and CDR2 FYNNEI. For the CDR3, the DNA is TGTGCCAGCAGTGAAGTAACAGGGAGCGAGCAGTACTTC. It is translated as CASSEVTGSEQYF.

Remarks on this clonotype: A much more abundant neighbour one base away suggests this may be a read error. The rearrangement links TRBV12-3 or TRBV12-4 to TRBJ2-6, with D unclear. The CDR3 sequence is 15 residues long. CDR3 coding DNA: TGTGCCGGCAGTTTATTGGGTTCTGGGGCCAACGTCCTGACTTTC. It encodes CAGSLLGSGANVLTF.

Many counts were recorded for this clonotype. V is TRBV2 and J is TRBJ2-3; D may correspond to TRBD1 or TRBD2 (5 bases each). Deletions cut 6 bases from V and 3 bases from J, with 19 bases between. Germline V lookup: CDR1 SNHLY, CDR2 FYNNEI. CDR3 length: 16 amino acids. Here the CDR3 reads CASSRAKGRETDTQYF. In nucleotides, the CDR3 is TGTGCCAGCAGCCGGGCGAAGGGCAGGGAGACAGATACGCAGTATTTT. Looking up the rest from reference TRBV2 and TRBJ2-3 gives the full variable domain: EPEVTQTPSHQVTQMGQEVILRCVPISNHLYFYWYRQILGQKVEFLVSFYNNEISEKSEIFDDQFSVERPDGSNFTLKIRSTKLEDSAMYFCASSRAKGRETDTQYFGPGTRLTVL.

J is TRBJ2-5 and V is TRBV11-2; TRBD1 is a possible D gene (7 bases). This CDR3 is 14 amino acids long. Germline values: CDR1 SGHAT, CDR2 FQNNGV. Trimming stripped 6 bases from V and 11 bases from J, with 22 bases between. The CDR3 is CASRRAGGTYKQYF. CDR3 bases: TGTGCCAGCAGACGTGCAGGGGGGACTTACAAGCAGTACTTC.

This chain links TRBV3-1 with TRBJ1-1, with D possibly being TRBD1 (5 bases). The CDR3 spans 13 residues. From germline, CDR1 is LGHDT and CDR2 YNNKEL (reference sequence). V gave up 5 bases and J gave up 4 bases, with 11 bases separating them. The CDR3 loop is CASSTRGSTEAFF. CDR3 bases: TGTGCCAGCAGCACCCGGGGCAGCACTGAAGCTTTCTTT.

The rearrangement joins TRBV12-3 or TRBV12-4 to TRBJ2-1; a weak D match, TRBD2 (5 bases). The CDR3 has 12 amino acids. Trimming removed 6 bases from V and 8 bases from J, with 11 bases in between. The CDR3 nucleotides are TGTGCCAGCAGAGTGAGGGCATATGAGCAGTTCTTC. Its protein product is CASRVRAYEQFF.

The rearrangement links TRBV12-3 or TRBV12-4 to TRBJ2-2; D is perhaps TRBD2 (5 bases). The V gene lost 6 bases and the J gene lost 7 bases, with 18 bases spanning the gap. CDR3 length: 15 residues. The CDR3 DNA follows: TGTGCCAGCAGCCCCGTAGAGGGCCCTGGCGGGGAGCTGTTTTTT. Translating it yields CASSPVEGPGGELFF.

This clonotype was picked up many times. The chain combines TRBV27 with TRBJ2-7, with 7 bases matching TRBD1. J lost 3 bases, V lost 9 bases, and 5 bases had no gene match. This CDR3 has 12 residues. Germline V lookup: CDR1 MNHEY, CDR2 SMNVEV (reference sequence). The DNA of the CDR3 is TGTGCCAGTAGGGGGCAATACTACGAGCAGTACTTC. Its translation: CASRGQYYEQYF.

The rearrangement links TRBV20-1 to TRBJ1-2; D not certain. The CDR3 runs 13 residues. Germline values: CDR1 DFQATT, CDR2 SNEGSKA (reference sequence). V was clipped by 2 bases and J by 5 bases, with 12 bases between them. The DNA for the CDR3 is TGCAGTGCTAGACGGGTAGAGGATTATGGCTACACCTTC. Translated: CSARRVEDYGYTF.

This clonotype was seen just once. The V and J genes are TRBV20-1 and TRBJ2-1, with TRBD2 matching 11 bases. Unmatched junction bases numbered 4, after V lost 1 base and J lost 8 bases. The CDR3 loop spans 14 amino acids. Germline CDR1 and CDR2: DFQATT and SNEGSKA (reference sequence). Here the CDR3 reads CSARVSGGADEQFF. Here the CDR3 DNA reads TGCAGTGCTAGAGTTAGCGGGGGGGCAGATGAGCAGTTCTTC.

This clonotype came up once. The gene calls are TRBV10-3 and TRBJ2-1, with TRBD2 matching 8 bases. The CDR3 extends over 14 amino acids. Unmatched junction bases numbered 10, after V lost 10 bases and J lost 5 bases. Germline V CDR1 and CDR2: ENHRY, SYGVKD. The CDR3 DNA is TGTGCCACCAGGGCGGGGGGCCCTGACAATGAGCAGTTCTTC. Translation gives CATRAGGPDNEQFF.

This chain links TRBV25-1 with TRBJ2-1; D is perhaps TRBD1 (6 bases). The CDR3 extends over 13 amino acids. Germline V gene data show CDR1 as MGHDK and CDR2 as SYGVNS. V lost 5 bases, J lost 9 bases, and 14 bases lay in between. The CDR3 here is CASSNRDLGEQFF. In DNA, the CDR3 is TGTGCCAGCAGTAACAGGGATCTCGGTGAGCAGTTCTTC.

V usage is TRBV12-3 or TRBV12-4 and J usage is TRBJ2-3, with TRBD1 identical over 9 bases. CDR3 length: 15 amino acids. V shed 7 bases and J 0 bases; nucleotides not matched to a gene: 5. CDR3 protein: CASKTGQGSTDTQYF. As DNA, the CDR3 is TGTGCCAGCAAAACGGGACAGGGAAGCACAGATACGCAGTATTTT.

In the case of this clonotype: A read error may explain this, as a much larger clone is one base away. The chain recombines TRBV30 with TRBJ2-1; tentatively, D is TRBD2 (5 bases). Trimming took off 0 bases at V and 10 bases at J, with 13 bases between the two ends. The CDR3 runs 13 residues. Germline lookup yields CDR1 GTSNPN and CDR2 SVGIG (reference sequence). The CDR3 is CAWSVPGIREQFF. In nucleotides, the CDR3 is TGTGCCTGGAGTGTACCCGGGATTAGGGAGCAGTTCTTC.

This sequence joins TRBV12-3 or TRBV12-4 and TRBJ2-5, with D uncertain. Deletions cut 5 bases from V and 1 base from J, with 8 bases between. This CDR3 region has 13 residues. CDR3 residues: CASSVVAQETQYF. CDR3 in DNA: TGTGCCAGCAGTGTAGTCGCCCAAGAGACCCAGTACTTC.

The chain combines TRBV11-3 with TRBJ2-1; D remains unclear. Per germline, CDR1 SGHNT and CDR2 YENEEA. The V end lost 0 bases, the J end lost 4 bases, and 10 bases lay between the germline ends. The CDR3 length is 15 residues. CDR3 sequence reads: CASSLDSDIYNEQFF. In DNA, the CDR3 is TGTGCCAGCAGCTTAGACTCAGACATATACAATGAGCAGTTCTTC.

The chain couples TRBV7-2 to TRBJ2-7; D uncertain. CDR3 length equals 16 residues. Germline-derived CDR1 and CDR2 are SGHTA and FQGNSA. The V end lost 2 bases, the J end lost 3 bases, and 17 bases lay between the germline ends. DNA for the CDR3: TGTGCCAGCAGCTTAAAGGCGGCCAGGAGTTACTACGAGCAGTACTTC. Translation: CASSLKAARSYYEQYF. Drawing the rest from reference TRBV7-2 and TRBJ2-7, the complete variable domain is GAGVSQSPSNKVTEKGKDVELRCDPISGHTALYWYRQSLGQGLEFLIYFQGNSAPDKSGLPSDRFSAERTGGSVSTLTIQRTQQEDSAVYLCASSLKAARSYYEQYFGPGTRLTVT.

On this clonotype itself: This clone may be a read error of a much larger clone one base away. The chain is built from TRBV5-1 and TRBJ2-5, with 13 bases matching TRBD2. The V gene's germline CDR1 is SGHRS and CDR2 YFSETQ. The CDR3 is 16 amino acids. V gave up 5 bases and J gave up 6 bases; unmatched junction bases: 10. CDR3 residues: CASRATSGRAAKTQYF. Here the CDR3 DNA reads TGCGCCAGCAGAGCTACTAGCGGGAGGGCCGCGAAGACCCAGTACTTC.

This clonotype was counted many times. The rearrangement uses TRBV2 and TRBJ1-2; 9 nucleotides agree with TRBD1. The germline V gene encodes CDR1 SNHLY and CDR2 FYNNEI. The ends lost 11 bases at V and 4 bases at J; junction bases unmatched: 2. The CDR3 has 11 residues. CDR3 sequence reads: CAGGQGYGYTF. CDR3 DNA: TGTGCCGGGGGACAGGGCTATGGCTACACCTTC.

As regards this clonotype: Given a much more abundant clone one base away, this may be a read error. The chain employs TRBV5-5 and TRBJ2-1; TRBD2 matches at 7 bases. V was clipped by 6 bases and J by 4 bases; unmatched bases: 16. From germline, CDR1 is SGHKS and CDR2 YYEKEE (reference sequence). The CDR3 sequence is 17 residues long. CDR3 loop: CASTLSSGTNLYNEQFF. Written as DNA, the CDR3 is TGTGCCAGCACCCTATCTTCCGGGACTAACTTATACAATGAGCAGTTCTTC.